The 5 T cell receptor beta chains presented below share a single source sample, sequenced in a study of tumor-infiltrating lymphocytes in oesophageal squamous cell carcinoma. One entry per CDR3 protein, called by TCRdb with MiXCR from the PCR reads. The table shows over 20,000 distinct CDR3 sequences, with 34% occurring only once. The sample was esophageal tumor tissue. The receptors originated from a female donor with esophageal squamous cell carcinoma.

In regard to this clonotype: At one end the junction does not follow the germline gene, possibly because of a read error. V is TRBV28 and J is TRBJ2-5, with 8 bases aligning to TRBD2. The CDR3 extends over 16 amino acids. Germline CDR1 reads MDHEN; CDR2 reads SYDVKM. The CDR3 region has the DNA TGTGCCAGCAGTCCCCTTCGGACTAGCAACACCGGGGAGCTGTATTTT. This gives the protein CASSPLRTSNTGELYF.

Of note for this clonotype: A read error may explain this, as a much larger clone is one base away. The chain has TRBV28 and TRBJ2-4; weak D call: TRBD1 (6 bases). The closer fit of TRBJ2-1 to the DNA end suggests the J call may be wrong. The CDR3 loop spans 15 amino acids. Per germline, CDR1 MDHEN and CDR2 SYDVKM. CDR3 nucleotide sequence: TGTGCCAGCAGTCGTAACCACAGGGTTCCCTACGAGCAGTTCTTC. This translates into CASSRNHRVPYEQFF.

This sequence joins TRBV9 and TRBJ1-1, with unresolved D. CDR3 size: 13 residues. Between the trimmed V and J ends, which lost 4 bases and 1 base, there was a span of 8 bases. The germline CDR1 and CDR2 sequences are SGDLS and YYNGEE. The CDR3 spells CASSRGENTEAFF. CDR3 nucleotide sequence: TGTGCCAGCAGCCGCGGGGAGAACACTGAAGCTTTCTTT.

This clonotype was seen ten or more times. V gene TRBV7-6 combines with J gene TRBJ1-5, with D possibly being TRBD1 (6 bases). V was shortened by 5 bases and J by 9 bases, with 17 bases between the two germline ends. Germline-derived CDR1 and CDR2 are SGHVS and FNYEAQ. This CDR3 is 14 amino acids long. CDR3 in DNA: TGTGCCAGCAGCCTACAGGGAGGGTCTCGGCCCCAGCATTTT. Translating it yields CASSLQGGSRPQHF.

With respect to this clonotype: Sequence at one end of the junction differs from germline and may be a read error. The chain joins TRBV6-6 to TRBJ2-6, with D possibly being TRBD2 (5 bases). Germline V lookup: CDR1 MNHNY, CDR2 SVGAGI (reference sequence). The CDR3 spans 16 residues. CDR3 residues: CASSTMPEGAGTEAFF. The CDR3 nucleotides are TGTGCCAGCAGTACGATGCCAGAGGGCGCGGGCACTGAAGCTTTCTTC.